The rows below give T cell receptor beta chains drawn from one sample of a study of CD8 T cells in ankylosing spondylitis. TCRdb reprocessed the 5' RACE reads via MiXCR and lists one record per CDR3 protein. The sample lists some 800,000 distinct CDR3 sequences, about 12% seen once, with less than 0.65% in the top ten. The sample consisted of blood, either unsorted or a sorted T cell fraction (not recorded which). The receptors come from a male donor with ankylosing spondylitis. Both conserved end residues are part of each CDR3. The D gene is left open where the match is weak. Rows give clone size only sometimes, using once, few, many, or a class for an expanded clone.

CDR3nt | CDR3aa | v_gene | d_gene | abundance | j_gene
TGTGCCAGCAGTTATAGGCTAGCAACCTATAACAACGAGCAGTACTTC | CASSYRLATYNNEQYF | TRBV6-2/TRBV6-3 | NA | few | TRBJ2-7
TGCAGTGCTAGAGATCAACGGCGGGAGGGCGTAATAGGAGATACGCAGTATTTT | CSARDQRREGVIGDTQYF | TRBV20-1 | TRBD2 | few | TRBJ2-3
TGTGCCAGCAGTTTAAAGGGGTATGGCTACACCTTC | CASSLKGYGYTF | TRBV27 | NA | few | TRBJ1-2
TGTGCCAGCAGCCCTCGACAGGGGGTGAACACTGAAGCTTTCTTT | CASSPRQGVNTEAFF | TRBV7-3 | TRBD1 | few | TRBJ1-1
TGTGCCAGCAGGAGACCCGGACTGGTCAATCAGCCCCAGCATTTT | CASRRPGLVNQPQHF | TRBV6-2/TRBV6-3 | NA | many | TRBJ1-5
TGTGCCAGCAGCTTGGACAGGGCTAACTATGGCTACACCTTC | CASSLDRANYGYTF | TRBV5-1 | TRBD1 | many | TRBJ1-2
TGTGCCAGCAGTTTCAGGGTGGGTGGCTACACCTTC | CASSFRVGGYTF | TRBV12-3/TRBV12-4 | NA | many | TRBJ1-2
TGTGCCAGCAGCGCCACACCGACTAGCTCGTCGGTCGGTACGCAGTATTTT | CASSATPTSSSVGTQYF | TRBV11-2 | TRBD2 | few | TRBJ2-3
TGCAGTGCTTATCATGCCCAGGGTAGCTACGAGCAGTACTTC | CSAYHAQGSYEQYF | TRBV20-1 | NA | few | TRBJ2-7
TGTGCCAGCAGCATGGGACTGCGTGGGGAGCTGTTTTTT | CASSMGLRGELFF | TRBV7-8 | NA | NA | TRBJ2-2
TGTGCCAGCAGTCCCTTCCGGGAGGGAGGGAATGAGCAGTTCTTC | CASSPFREGGNEQFF | TRBV6-1 | TRBD2 | NA | TRBJ2-1
TGCAGTGCTAAGTCGACAGGGGTTTACAATGAGCAGTTCTTC | CSAKSTGVYNEQFF | TRBV20-1 | TRBD1 | NA | TRBJ2-1
TGTGCCAGCCTTTACCGGAGGGGGAGCGCGAACACCGGGGAGCTGTTTTTT | CASLYRRGSANTGELFF | TRBV2 | NA | few | TRBJ2-2
TGTGCCAGCAGTTTACTGACACTGGGGGAAAAACTGTTTTTT | CASSLLTLGEKLFF | TRBV12-3/TRBV12-4 | NA | NA | TRBJ1-4
TGCAGCGTTGAAGGCCAGGGGGCAGGGTACGAGCAGTACTTC | CSVEGQGAGYEQYF | TRBV29-1 | TRBD1 | many | TRBJ2-7
TGCAGCGTTATCAGGGGCGCAGGCTATGGCTACACCTTC | CSVIRGAGYGYTF | TRBV29-1 | NA | few | TRBJ1-2
TGTGCCAGCAGAGAAATCAGGGGAGTCAACACTGAAGCTTTCTTT | CASREIRGVNTEAFF | TRBV5-8 | NA | many | TRBJ1-1
TGCAGTGCCCGGGTCGGGTGGGGTAATTCACCCCTCCACTTT | CSARVGWGNSPLHF | TRBV20-1 | NA | few | TRBJ1-6
TGCGCCAGCAGCCAAGATGTCAGGGGCACTGAAGCTTTCTTT | CASSQDVRGTEAFF | TRBV4-3 | NA | many | TRBJ1-1
TGCAGTGCTAGACCTATGGCCTACGAGCAGTACTTC | CSARPMAYEQYF | TRBV20-1 | NA | many | TRBJ2-7
TGTGCCAGCGTCAGGCAGGGTTCTAACGAGCAGTACTTC | CASVRQGSNEQYF | TRBV27 | NA | few | TRBJ2-7
TGTGCCAGCAGTTTCCTGCCCTATCAGCCCCAGCATTTT | CASSFLPYQPQHF | TRBV27 | NA | NA | TRBJ1-5
TGTGCCAGCAGCCACGTTCGGACGGGACGCTACGAGCAGTACTTC | CASSHVRTGRYEQYF | TRBV3-1 | NA | NA | TRBJ2-7
TGTGCCAGCAGAGATACTAGCAAGTGGTACTTC | CASRDTSKWYF | TRBV6-4 | NA | NA | TRBJ2-7
TGTGCCAGCAGCTTACGAGCGAGCCTCTCCTACGAGCAGTACTTC | CASSLRASLSYEQYF | TRBV7-2 | NA | NA | TRBJ2-7
TGTGCCAGCAGTCTACCGGGACATCTCCAAGAGACCCAGTACTTC | CASSLPGHLQETQYF | TRBV28 | NA | NA | TRBJ2-5
TGTGCCATCAGCCCAGACAGTTCCTATGGCTACACCTTC | CAISPDSSYGYTF | TRBV10-3 | NA | few | TRBJ1-2
TGTGCCAGCAGTTACTCTAGCAGGGGAAGGGTCTTGGAGACCCAGTACTTC | CASSYSSRGRVLETQYF | TRBV6-5 | NA | few | TRBJ2-5